Included here is one T cell receptor beta chain sequence, with context. Germline V gene data show CDR1 as SNHLY and CDR2 as FYNNEI. This CDR3 is 14 amino acids long. The ends lost 4 bases at V and 4 bases at J; junction bases unmatched: 5. The data stem from a study of blood T cell repertoires in COVID-19. At the level of the study: Both acute and convalescent COVID-19 samples were obtained from the United States, Italy and Spain. In each case, the material was cDNA or gDNA derived from T cells, B-cell-depleted T cells, or PBMCs.

Sequenced by immunoSEQ multiplex PCR; TCRdb stores in-frame clones only, minus some. This table holds about 110,000 clones, approximately 84% found once. This sequence originates from a woman in her fifties or sixties with acute or convalescent COVID-19. The sample consisted of peripheral blood. The chain recombines TRBV2 with TRBJ2-7; 9 positions match TRBD1. DNA for the CDR3: TGTGCCAGCAGTGTGGGAGGACAGGGGTACGAGCAGTACTTC. Translation gives CASSVGGQGYEQYF.